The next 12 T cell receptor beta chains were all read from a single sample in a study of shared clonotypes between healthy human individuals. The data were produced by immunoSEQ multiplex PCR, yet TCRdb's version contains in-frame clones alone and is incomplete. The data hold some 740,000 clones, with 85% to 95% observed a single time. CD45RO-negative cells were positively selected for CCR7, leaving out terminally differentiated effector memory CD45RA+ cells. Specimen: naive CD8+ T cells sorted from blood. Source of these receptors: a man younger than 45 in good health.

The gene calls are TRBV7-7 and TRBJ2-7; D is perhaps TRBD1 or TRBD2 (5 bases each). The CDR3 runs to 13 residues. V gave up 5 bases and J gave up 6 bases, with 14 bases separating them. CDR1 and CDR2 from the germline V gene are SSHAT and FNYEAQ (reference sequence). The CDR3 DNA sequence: TGTGCCAGCAGCCCTCACATTGGGGGCGAGCAGTACTTC. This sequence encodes CASSPHIGGEQYF.

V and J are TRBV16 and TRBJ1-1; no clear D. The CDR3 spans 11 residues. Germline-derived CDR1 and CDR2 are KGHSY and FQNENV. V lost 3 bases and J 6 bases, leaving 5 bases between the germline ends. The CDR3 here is CASSHFAEAFF. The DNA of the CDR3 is TGTGCCAGCAGCCATTTCGCTGAAGCTTTCTTT.

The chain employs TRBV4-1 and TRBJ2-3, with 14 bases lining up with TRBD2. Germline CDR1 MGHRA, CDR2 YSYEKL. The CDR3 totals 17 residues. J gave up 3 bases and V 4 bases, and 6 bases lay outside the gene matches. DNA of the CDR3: TGCGCCAGCAGCCCCGGGACTAGCGGGAGCGGAACAGATACGCAGTATTTT. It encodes CASSPGTSGSGTDTQYF.

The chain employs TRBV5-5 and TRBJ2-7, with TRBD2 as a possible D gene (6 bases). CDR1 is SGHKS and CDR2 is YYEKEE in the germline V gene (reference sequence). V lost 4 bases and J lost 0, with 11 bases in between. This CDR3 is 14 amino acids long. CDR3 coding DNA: TGTGCCAGCAGCCCGGGACTCACCTCCTACGAGCAGTACTTC. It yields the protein CASSPGLTSYEQYF.

The CDR3 is CASSESTSGRKYAKNIQYF. CDR3 bases: TGCGCCAGCAGTGAGTCCACTAGCGGGAGAAAGTATGCCAAAAACATTCAGTACTTC. The rearrangement joins TRBV10-2 to TRBJ2-4; 11 nucleotides agree with TRBD2. CDR1 is WSHSY and CDR2 is SAAADI in the germline V gene. This CDR3 contains 19 residues. Losses at the gene ends were 0 bases for V and 1 base for J; bases not matched to a gene: 8.

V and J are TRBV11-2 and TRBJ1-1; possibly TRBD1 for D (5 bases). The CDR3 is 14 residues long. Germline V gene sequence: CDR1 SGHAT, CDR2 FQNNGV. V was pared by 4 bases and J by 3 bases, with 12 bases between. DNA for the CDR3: TGTGCCAGCAGCTCAATGGACACACACACTGAAGCTTTCTTT. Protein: CASSSMDTHTEAFF. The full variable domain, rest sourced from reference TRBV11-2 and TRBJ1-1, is EAGVAQSPRYKIIEKRQSVAFWCNPISGHATLYWYQQILGQGPKLLIQFQNNGVVDDSQLPKDRFSAERLKGVDSTLKIQPAKLEDSAVYLCASSSMDTHTEAFFGQGTRLTVV.

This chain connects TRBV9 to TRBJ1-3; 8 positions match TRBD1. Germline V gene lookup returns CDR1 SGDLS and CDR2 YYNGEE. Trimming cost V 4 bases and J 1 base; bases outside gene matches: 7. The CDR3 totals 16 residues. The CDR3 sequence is CASSTRDRSSGNTIYF. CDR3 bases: TGTGCCAGCAGCACCCGGGACAGGTCGTCTGGAAACACCATATATTTT.

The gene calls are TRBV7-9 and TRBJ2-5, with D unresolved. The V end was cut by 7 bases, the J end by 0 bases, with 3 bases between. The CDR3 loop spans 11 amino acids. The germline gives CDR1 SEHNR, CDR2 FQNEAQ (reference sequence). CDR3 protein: CASNNQETQYF. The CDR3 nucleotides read TGTGCCAGCAACAACCAAGAGACCCAGTACTTC.

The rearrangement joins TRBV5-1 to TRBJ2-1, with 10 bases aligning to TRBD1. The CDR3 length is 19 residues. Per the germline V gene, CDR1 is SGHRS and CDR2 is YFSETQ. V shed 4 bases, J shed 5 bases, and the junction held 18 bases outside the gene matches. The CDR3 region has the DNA TGCGCCAGCAGCCCCAAGACAGGGGGCCTAGGACCCTTCAACAATGAGCAGTTCTTC. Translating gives CASSPKTGGLGPFNNEQFF.

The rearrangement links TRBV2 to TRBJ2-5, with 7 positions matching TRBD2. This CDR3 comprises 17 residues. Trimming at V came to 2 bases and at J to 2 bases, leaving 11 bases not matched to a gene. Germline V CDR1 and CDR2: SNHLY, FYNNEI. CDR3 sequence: CASSEYLAGLQQETQYF. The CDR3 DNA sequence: TGTGCCAGCAGTGAATATCTTGCGGGACTACAACAAGAGACCCAGTACTTC.

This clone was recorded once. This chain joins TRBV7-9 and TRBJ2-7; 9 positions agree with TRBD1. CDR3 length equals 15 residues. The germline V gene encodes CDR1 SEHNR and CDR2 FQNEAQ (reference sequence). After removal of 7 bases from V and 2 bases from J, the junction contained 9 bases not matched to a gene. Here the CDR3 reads CASNAPGTGTYEQYF. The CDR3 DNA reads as TGTGCCAGCAACGCCCCCGGGACAGGGACCTACGAGCAGTACTTC.

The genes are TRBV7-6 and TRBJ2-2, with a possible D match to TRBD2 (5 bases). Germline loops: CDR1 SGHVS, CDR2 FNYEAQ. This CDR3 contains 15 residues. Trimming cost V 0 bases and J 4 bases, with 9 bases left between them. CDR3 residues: CASSLAPSRTGELFF. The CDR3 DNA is TGTGCCAGCAGCTTAGCGCCTAGCCGCACCGGGGAGCTGTTTTTT.